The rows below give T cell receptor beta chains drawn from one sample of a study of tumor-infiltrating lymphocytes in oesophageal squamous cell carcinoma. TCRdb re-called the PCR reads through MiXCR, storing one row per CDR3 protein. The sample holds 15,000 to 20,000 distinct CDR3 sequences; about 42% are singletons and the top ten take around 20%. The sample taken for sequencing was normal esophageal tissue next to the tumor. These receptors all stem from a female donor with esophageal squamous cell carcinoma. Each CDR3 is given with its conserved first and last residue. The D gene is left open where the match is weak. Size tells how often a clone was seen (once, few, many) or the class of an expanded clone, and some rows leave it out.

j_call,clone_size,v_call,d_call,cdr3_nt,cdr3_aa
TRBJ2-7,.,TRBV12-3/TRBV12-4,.,TGTGCCAGCGGCGACAGGCCCCTCTACGAGCAGTACTTC,CASGDRPLYEQYF
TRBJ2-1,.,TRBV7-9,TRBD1,TGTGCCAGCAGAGGGACAGGGGGACTCGATGAGCAGTTCTTC,CASRGTGGLDEQFF
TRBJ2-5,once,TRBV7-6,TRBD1,TGTGCCAGCATCCGACCGGGACAGGGGGAAGAGACCCAGTACTTC,CASIRPGQGEETQYF
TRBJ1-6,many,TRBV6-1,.,TGTGCCAGCAGTGAATACGACGGGCAGACCAATAATTCACCCCTCCACTTT,CASSEYDGQTNNSPLHF
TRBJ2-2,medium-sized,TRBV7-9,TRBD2,TGTGCCAGCAGCTTTTCTAGCGGGGGGGCCGGGGAGCTGTTTTTT,CASSFSSGGAGELFF
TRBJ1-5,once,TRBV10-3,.,TGTGCCATCACGGCTGAATATAGCAATCAGCCCCAGCATTTT,CAITAEYSNQPQHF
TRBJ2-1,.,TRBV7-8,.,TGTGCCAGCAGCTCACCCCTTCTTCTAGGCGGGGGCGACTCCTACAATGAGCAGTTCTTC,CASSSPLLLGGGDSYNEQFF
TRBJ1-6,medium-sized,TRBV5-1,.,TGCGCCAGCAGGTCGACAGAGGACAATTCACCCCTCCACTTT,CASRSTEDNSPLHF
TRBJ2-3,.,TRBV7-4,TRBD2,TGTGCCAGCAGGGGGGGGACTAGCGGAGATACGCAGTATTTT,CASRGGTSGDTQYF
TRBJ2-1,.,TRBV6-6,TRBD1,TGTGCCAGCGGGACAGGGCACTACAATGAGCAGTTCTTC,CASGTGHYNEQFF
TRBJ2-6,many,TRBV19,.,TGTGCCAGTAGTATCTCCGGGGCCAACGTCCTGACTTTC,CASSISGANVLTF
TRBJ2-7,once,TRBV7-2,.,TGTGCCAGCAGCTTAAGTCATGATTACGAGCAGTACTTC,CASSLSHDYEQYF
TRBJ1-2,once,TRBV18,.,TGTGCCAGCTCACCGGGGCAGGCTCTTGGCTACACCTTC,CASSPGQALGYTF
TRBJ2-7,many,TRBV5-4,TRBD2,TGTGCCAGCAGCCGTACTAGCGGCAGCTCCTACGAGCAGTACTTC,CASSRTSGSSYEQYF
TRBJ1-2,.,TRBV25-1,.,TGTGCCAGCAGTGGTCGACAGAACTATGGCTACACCTTC,CASSGRQNYGYTF
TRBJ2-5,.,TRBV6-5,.,TGTGCCAGCAGCCAACTAGAGTACGGGCAAGAGACCCAGTACTTC,CASSQLEYGQETQYF
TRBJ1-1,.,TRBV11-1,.,TGTGCCAGCAGCCACAGGGACTCGAACACTGAAGCTTTCTTT,CASSHRDSNTEAFF
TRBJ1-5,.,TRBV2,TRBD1,TGTGCCAGCAGTGTCAACCTTCAGGGGGCCCGCCAGGCCGAGCATTTT,CASSVNLQGARQAEHF
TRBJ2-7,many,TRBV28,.,TGTGCCAGCAGTTTAGATTACGGGGGAAACTACGAGCAGTACTTC,CASSLDYGGNYEQYF
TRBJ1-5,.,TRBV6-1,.,TGTGCCAGCACTCAAGAAGCGATAAGCAATCAGCCCCAGCATTTT,CASTQEAISNQPQHF
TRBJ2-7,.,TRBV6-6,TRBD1,TGTGCCAGCAGTTCTCGAGGGGGCGCCTCCTACGAGCAGTACTTC,CASSSRGGASYEQYF
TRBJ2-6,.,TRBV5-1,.,TGCGCCAGCAGCTTGCCGACCTCTGGGGCCAACGTCCTGACTTTC,CASSLPTSGANVLTF
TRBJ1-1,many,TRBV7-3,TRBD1,TGTGCCAGCAGCCCTACAGGGGGCACTGAAGCTTTCTTT,CASSPTGGTEAFF
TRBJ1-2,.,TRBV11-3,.,TGTGCCAGCAGCTTAGCCGACGGGACGGGGTTTGGCTACACCTTC,CASSLADGTGFGYTF
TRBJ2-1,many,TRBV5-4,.,TGTGCCAGCAGCCCCAGTGGAGGGGGGGCGTACAATGAGCAGTTCTTC,CASSPSGGGAYNEQFF
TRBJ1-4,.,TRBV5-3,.,TGTGCCAGCAGCTTTGATCTAAATGCAAAACTGTTTTTT,CASSFDLNAKLFF
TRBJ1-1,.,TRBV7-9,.,TGTGCCGGGATAGGGGAGTTCGGCACTGAAGCTTTCTTT,CAGIGEFGTEAFF
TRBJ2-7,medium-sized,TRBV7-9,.,TGTGCCAGCAGCTTAATAACGACCTACGAGCAGTACTTC,CASSLITTYEQYF